The sequence of this T cell receptor beta chain was determined in a study of T cell responses to AZD1222 COVID-19 vaccine. Study-level findings and limits: Variant regions that are unmutated are reportedly the target of nearly half of spike-specific TCRs. The peak T cell response came first, and repertoires were sampled only after it.

About this clone: Its antigen remains unidentified.

CDR1 is MGHRA and CDR2 is YSYEKL in the germline V gene. CDR3 size: 15 residues. Trimming removed 4 bases at V and 2 bases at J, with 15 bases between. This table comes from immunoSEQ multiplex PCR, and its TCRdb copy is limited to in-frame clones, with some not included. The table has more than 85,000 clones, approximately 94% seen once. V and J are TRBV4-1 and TRBJ2-7; the D gene is possibly TRBD1 (6 bases). The sequence was collected from an adult who received the AZD1222 COVID-19 vaccine. The sequencing used peripheral blood, collected 28 days after the second AZD1222 dose. CDR3: CASSPSGAFTYEQYF. The DNA of the CDR3 is TGCGCCAGCAGCCCCTCAGGGGCCTTTACCTACGAGCAGTACTTC.